The source of this T cell receptor (beta chain) is a study of cytomegalovirus exposure and HLA in healthy donors. Study overall: An early release of data contained 70 million to 95 million unique TCRs, which came from HLA-typed donors. Study-level results: What a later analysis showed was that several of the most significant clusters appeared linked to common viral pathogens.

Healthy bone marrow donors made up the cohort. Note on this clone: No antigen is known for it.

60 Vbeta and 13 Jbeta primers were used in PCR. Using immunoSEQ multiplex PCR, the repertoire was profiled, and TCRdb retains in-frame clones only, with some absent. The repertoire consists of around 240,000 clones, with more than 75% occurring once and the leading ten covering over 5%. CDR3 length: 14 residues. Per germline, CDR1 ENHRY and CDR2 SYGVKD. V shed 10 bases and J 6 bases; nucleotides not matched to a gene: 7. The receptor's source is a woman in her forties in good health and CMV-seropositive. Sequencing was done on a sample of PBMCs. The chain is built from TRBV10-3 and TRBJ2-1, with 12 bases aligning to TRBD2. This CDR3 reads CATKLAGGGNEQFF. For the CDR3, the DNA is TGTGCCACCAAACTAGCGGGAGGCGGCAATGAGCAGTTCTTC.